A selection of T cell receptor beta chains follows, all from one sample in a study of blood T cells in healthy people across ages. MiXCR, run by TCRdb on the 5' RACE reads, gives a single entry per CDR3 protein. This sample has about 690,000 distinct CDR3 sequences, with roughly 43% found just once. Specimen: blood. The source of these receptors is a man at least 80 years old in good health. CDR3s include the opening cysteine and the closing phenylalanine or tryptophan.

>TRBV6-1
CASSEAPRPPYNEQFF
>TRBV4-1
CASSQDPGISYEQYF
>TRBV25-1
CASSEFMGGTDTQYF
>TRBV6-1
CASSQTPNRGGYNEQFF
>TRBV6-5
CASSYSTRGPRGPTDTQYF
>TRBV7-9
CASSLPAAKNIQYF
>TRBV7-2
CASRPSPRGSSYNEQFF
>TRBV27
CASSYQRGNIQYF
>TRBV7-9
CASSFLLSGGAYNEQFF
>TRBV18
CASSRLTQSSYNEQFF
>TRBV6-2/TRBV6-3
CASSSRTSGSISYNEQFF
>TRBV7-2
CASSLTFTEAFF
>TRBV7-9
CAISGGSSYEQYF
>TRBV27
CASSLKRGGQGGYTF
>TRBV20-1
CSAETSGGGYGQYF
>TRBV4-3
CASSPRGGSYYGYTF
>TRBV9
CASSAPGPGFGYTF
>TRBV7-2
CASSDRLAGGRGDTQYF
>TRBV20-1
CSARGELRLGYYEQYF
>TRBV7-6
CASSLLGGYEQYF
>TRBV2
CASLDETNTEAFF
>TRBV20-1
CSAQDQETQYF
>TRBV4-2
CASSQDSGGGFDIQYF
>TRBV29-1
CSVGDSFSSGEQYF
>TRBV6-5
CASSYSGTSTDTQYF
>TRBV11-1
CASSPKQPGPYNEQFF
>TRBV5-1
CASSLGAGVDEQFF
>TRBV5-5
CASSLGTGPDFCSGANVLTF
>TRBV3-1
CASSQGQFNYGYTF
>TRBV12-5
CASGGTGFQPQHF
>TRBV7-3
CASSSSRTSDTQYF